The 9 T cell receptor beta chains below all came from one sample that was sequenced in a study of T-cell reconstitution after alpha-beta-depleted transplantation in children. During its preparation, the TCRbeta library received unique molecular identifiers. MiXCR, run by TCRdb on the PCR reads, gives a single entry per CDR3 protein. Among about 270,000 distinct CDR3 sequences listed, 9.9% were seen once. The sample in question was PBMCs from the stem cell graft donor, obtained from the stem cell graft. Receptors originate from a human donor who donated a stem cell graft to a child with SCID.

This clonotype occurred many times. The chain uses TRBV5-1 and TRBJ2-7; TRBD1 aligns across 8 bases. The V segment lost 3 bases and the J segment 4 bases; nucleotides outside the gene matches: 3. CDR3 size: 13 residues. Germline V gene lookup returns CDR1 SGHRS and CDR2 YFSETQ. In DNA, the CDR3 is TGCGCCAGCAGCTGGGGACAGGAGTACGAGCAGTACTTC. It translates to CASSWGQEYEQYF.

This clonotype was detected ten times or more. CDR3 sequence: CASGAGRTGELFF. The CDR3 bases are TGTGCCAGCGGAGCGGGAAGGACCGGGGAGCTGTTTTTT. The rearrangement joins TRBV7-2 to TRBJ2-2; 7 bases line up with TRBD2. Trimming took 8 bases from V and 5 from J; bases not matched to a gene: 5. The CDR3 is 13 amino acids. Germline CDR1 SGHTA, CDR2 FQGNSA.

The chain combines TRBV5-1 with TRBJ2-1, with TRBD2 matching over 7 bases. This CDR3 region has 14 residues. Germline-derived CDR1 and CDR2 are SGHRS and YFSETQ. The V gene end was trimmed by 6 bases and the J gene end by 4 bases; junction bases not matched to a gene: 7. The CDR3 here is CASNLISGYNEQFF. DNA for the CDR3: TGCGCCAGCAACCTAATTAGCGGGTACAATGAGCAGTTCTTC.

There are a few counts of this clonotype. The chain recombines TRBV12-3 or TRBV12-4 with TRBJ2-7; unclear D gene. This CDR3 has 11 residues. Trimming left V 3 bases short and J 6 bases short, with 6 bases between. CDR3 amino acids: CASSFIGEQYF. CDR3 bases: TGTGCCAGCAGTTTTATCGGCGAGCAGTACTTC.

This clonotype showed up many times. The CDR3 DNA follows: TGTGCCATCAATAGGGAGCAAACGGGAACCGGGGAGCTGTTTTTT. Translation: CAINREQTGTGELFF. This chain joins TRBV10-3 and TRBJ2-2; D is perhaps TRBD2 (5 bases). The ends were cut back, 7 bases at V and 5 bases at J, with 17 bases in the middle. This CDR3 contains 15 residues. Germline-derived CDR1 and CDR2 are ENHRY and SYGVKD.

This chain connects TRBV29-1 to TRBJ1-5; D remains unclear. The length of the CDR3 is 14 residues. Trimming took off 4 bases at V and 0 bases at J, with 10 bases between the two ends. Per the germline V gene, CDR1 is SQVTM and CDR2 is ANQGSEA. Here the CDR3 DNA reads TGCAGCGTTGCTACAGATTATAGCAATCAGCCCCAGCATTTT. Translated, it gives CSVATDYSNQPQHF.

This clonotype has a handful of counts. The rearrangement uses TRBV10-2 and TRBJ2-3; the D gene is possibly TRBD2 (5 bases). V was shortened by 8 bases and J by 4 bases, with 19 bases between the two germline ends. Germline V gene sequence: CDR1 WSHSY, CDR2 SAAADI. The CDR3 spans 15 residues. The CDR3, as DNA: TGCGCCAGCGGGAACGGGAAACCGAGTGCAGATACGCAGTATTTT. It translates to CASGNGKPSADTQYF.

The gene calls are TRBV7-2 and TRBJ1-3; D is undetermined. Germline CDR1 is SGHTA and CDR2 is FQGNSA. This CDR3 has 15 amino acids. Trimming removed 5 bases from V and 2 bases from J, with 13 bases in between. The DNA of the CDR3 is TGTGCCAGCAGCCCCGAAGGTAGGGCTGGAAACACCATATATTTT. Translated: CASSPEGRAGNTIYF.

This clonotype was seen a few times. This chain connects TRBV12-3 or TRBV12-4 to TRBJ1-6, with D hard to call. Trimming shortened V by 2 bases and J by 10 bases, and 6 bases separated the two germline ends. This CDR3 comprises 12 residues. CDR3 in DNA: TGTGCCAGCAGTTTATTGCTATCACCCCTCCACTTT. Its protein is CASSLLLSPLHF.